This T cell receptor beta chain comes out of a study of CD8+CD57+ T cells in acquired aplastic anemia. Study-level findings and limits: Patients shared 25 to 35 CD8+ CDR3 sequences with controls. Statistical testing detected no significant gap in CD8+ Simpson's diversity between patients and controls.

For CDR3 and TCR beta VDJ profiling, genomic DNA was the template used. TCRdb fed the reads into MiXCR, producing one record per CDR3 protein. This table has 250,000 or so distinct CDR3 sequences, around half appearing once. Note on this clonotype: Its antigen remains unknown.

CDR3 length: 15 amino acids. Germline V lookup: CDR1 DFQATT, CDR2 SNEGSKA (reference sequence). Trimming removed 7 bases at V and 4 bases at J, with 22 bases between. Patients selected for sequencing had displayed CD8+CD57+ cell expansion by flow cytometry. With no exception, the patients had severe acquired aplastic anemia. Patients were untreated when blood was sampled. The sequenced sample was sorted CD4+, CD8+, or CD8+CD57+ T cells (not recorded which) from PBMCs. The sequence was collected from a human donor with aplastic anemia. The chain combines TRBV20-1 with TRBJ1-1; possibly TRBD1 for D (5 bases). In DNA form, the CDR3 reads TGCAGTGTCGACTCAAGGGACGCTAGGGGCACTGAAGCTTTCTTT. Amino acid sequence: CSVDSRDARGTEAFF.